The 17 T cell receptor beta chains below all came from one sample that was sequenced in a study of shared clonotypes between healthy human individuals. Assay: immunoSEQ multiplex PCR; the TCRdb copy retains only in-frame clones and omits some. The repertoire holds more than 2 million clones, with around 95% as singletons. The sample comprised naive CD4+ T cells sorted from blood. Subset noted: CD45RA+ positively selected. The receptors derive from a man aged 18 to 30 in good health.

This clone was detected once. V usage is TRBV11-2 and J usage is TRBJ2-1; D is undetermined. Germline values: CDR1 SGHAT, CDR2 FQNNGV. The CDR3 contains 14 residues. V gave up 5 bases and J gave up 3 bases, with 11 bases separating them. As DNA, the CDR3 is TGTGCCAGCAGCCTACTGCTGGACTACAATGAGCAGTTCTTC. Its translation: CASSLLLDYNEQFF.

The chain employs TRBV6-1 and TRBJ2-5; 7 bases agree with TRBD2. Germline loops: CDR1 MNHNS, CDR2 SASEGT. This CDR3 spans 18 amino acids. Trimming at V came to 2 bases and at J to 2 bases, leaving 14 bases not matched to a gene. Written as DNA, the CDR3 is TGTGCCAGCAGTGAAATCCCACCTGGCGGGGGACCTCAAGAGACCCAGTACTTC. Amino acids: CASSEIPPGGGPQETQYF.

CDR3 sequence reads: CASRENMASPGELFF. The CDR3 DNA sequence: TGCGCCAGCAGAGAAAATATGGCCTCCCCGGGGGAGCTGTTTTTT. This sequence joins TRBV4-1 and TRBJ2-2; the D is unclear. With 6 bases removed from V and 8 bases from J, the gap between germline ends came to 19 bases. This CDR3 is built from 15 residues. The germline CDR1 and CDR2 sequences are MGHRA and YSYEKL.

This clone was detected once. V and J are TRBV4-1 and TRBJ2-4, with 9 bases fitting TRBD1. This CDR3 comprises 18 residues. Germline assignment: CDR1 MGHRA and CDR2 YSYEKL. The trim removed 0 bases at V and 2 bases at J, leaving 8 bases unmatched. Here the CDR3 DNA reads TGCGCCAGCAGCCAAGAACGGGACAGGGAGCTTACCAAAAACATTCAGTACTTC. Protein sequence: CASSQERDRELTKNIQYF.

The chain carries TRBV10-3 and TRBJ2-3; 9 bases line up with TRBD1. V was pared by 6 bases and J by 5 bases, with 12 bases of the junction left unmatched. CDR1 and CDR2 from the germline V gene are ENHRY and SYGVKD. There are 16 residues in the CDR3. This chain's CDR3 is CAIRPTDRGEGDTQYF. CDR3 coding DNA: TGTGCCATCAGACCCACGGACAGGGGCGAGGGAGATACGCAGTATTTT.

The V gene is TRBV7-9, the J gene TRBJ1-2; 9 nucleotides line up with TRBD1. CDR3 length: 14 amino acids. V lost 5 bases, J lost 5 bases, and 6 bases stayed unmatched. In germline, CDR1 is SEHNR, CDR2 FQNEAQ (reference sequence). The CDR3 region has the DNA TGTGCCAGCAGCACGCAACAGGGGGCGTATGGCTACACCTTC. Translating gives CASSTQQGAYGYTF.

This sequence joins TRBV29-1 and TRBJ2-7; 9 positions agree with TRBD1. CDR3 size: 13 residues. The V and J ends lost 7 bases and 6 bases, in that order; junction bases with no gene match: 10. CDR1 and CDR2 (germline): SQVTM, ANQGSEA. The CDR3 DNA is TGCAGCGCCGCCAAACAGGGGGCTCTCGAGCAGTACTTC. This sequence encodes CSAAKQGALEQYF.

The CDR3 reads CASSLGTKLTDTQYF. CDR3 in DNA: TGTGCCAGCAGCTTAGGCACTAAACTCACAGATACGCAGTATTTT. The rearrangement joins TRBV11-3 to TRBJ2-3; no reliable D call. CDR3 length equals 15 residues. V lost 1 base to trimming and J lost 2 bases, with 10 bases between them. The germline V gene has CDR1 SGHNT and CDR2 YENEEA.

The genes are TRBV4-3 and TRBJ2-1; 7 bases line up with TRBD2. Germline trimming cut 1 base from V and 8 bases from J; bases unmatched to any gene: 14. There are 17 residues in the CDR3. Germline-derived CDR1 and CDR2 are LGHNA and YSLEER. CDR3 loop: CASSQGVGGRKFYEQFF. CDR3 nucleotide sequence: TGCGCCAGCAGCCAAGGGGTTGGCGGGAGAAAATTCTATGAGCAGTTCTTC.

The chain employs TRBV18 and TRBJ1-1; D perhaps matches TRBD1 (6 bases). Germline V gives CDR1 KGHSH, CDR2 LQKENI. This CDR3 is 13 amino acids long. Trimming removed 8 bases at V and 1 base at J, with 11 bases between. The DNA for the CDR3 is TGTGCCAGCGCAGAGACAGGGAACACTGAAGCTTTCTTT. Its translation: CASAETGNTEAFF. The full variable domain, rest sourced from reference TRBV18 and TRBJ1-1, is NAGVMQNPRHLVRRRGQEARLRCSPMKGHSHVYWYRQLPEEGLKFMVYLQKENIIDESGMPKERFSAEFPKEGPSILRIQQVVRGDSAAYFCASAETGNTEAFFGQGTRLTVV.

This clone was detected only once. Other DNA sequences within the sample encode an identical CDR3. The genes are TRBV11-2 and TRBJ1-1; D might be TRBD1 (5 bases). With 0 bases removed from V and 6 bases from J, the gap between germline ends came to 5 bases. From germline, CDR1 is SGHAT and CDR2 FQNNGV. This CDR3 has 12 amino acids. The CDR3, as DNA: TGTGCCAGCAGCTTAGAAGGGGCTGAAGCTTTCTTT. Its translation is CASSLEGAEAFF.

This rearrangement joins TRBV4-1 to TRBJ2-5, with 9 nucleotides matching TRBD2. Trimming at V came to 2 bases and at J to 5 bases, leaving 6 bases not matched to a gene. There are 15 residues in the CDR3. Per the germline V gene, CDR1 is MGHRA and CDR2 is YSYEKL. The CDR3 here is CASSQLSGGPETQYF. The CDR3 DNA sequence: TGCGCCAGCAGCCAATTAAGCGGGGGGCCCGAGACCCAGTACTTC.

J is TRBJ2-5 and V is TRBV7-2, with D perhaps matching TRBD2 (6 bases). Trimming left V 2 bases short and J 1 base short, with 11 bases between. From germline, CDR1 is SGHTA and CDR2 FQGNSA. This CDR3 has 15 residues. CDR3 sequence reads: CASSLNSGLQETQYF. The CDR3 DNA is TGTGCCAGCAGCTTAAATAGCGGACTCCAAGAGACCCAGTACTTC.

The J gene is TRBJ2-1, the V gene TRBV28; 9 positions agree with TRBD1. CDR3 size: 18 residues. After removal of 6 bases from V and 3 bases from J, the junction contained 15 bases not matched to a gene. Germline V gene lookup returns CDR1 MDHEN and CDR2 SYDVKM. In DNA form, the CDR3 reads TGTGCCAGCAGGACCGGGACAGGGCGCCTCCTAGGCTACAATGAGCAGTTCTTC. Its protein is CASRTGTGRLLGYNEQFF.

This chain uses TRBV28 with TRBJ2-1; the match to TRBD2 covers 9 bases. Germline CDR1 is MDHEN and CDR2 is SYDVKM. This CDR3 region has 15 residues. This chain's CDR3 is CASGSGGPPYNEQFF. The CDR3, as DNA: TGTGCTTCGGGAAGCGGGGGGCCCCCCTACAATGAGCAGTTCTTC.

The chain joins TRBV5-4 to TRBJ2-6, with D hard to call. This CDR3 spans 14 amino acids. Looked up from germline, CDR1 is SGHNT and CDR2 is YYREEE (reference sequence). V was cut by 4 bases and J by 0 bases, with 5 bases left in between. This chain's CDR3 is CASSTSSGANVLTF. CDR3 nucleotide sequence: TGTGCCAGCAGCACAAGCTCTGGGGCCAACGTCCTGACTTTC. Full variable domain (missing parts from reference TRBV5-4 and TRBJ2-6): ETGVTQSPTHLIKTRGQQVTLRCSSQSGHNTVSWYQQALGQGPQFIFQYYREEENGRGNFPPRFSGLQFPNYSSELNVNALELDDSALYLCASSTSSGANVLTFGAGSRLTVL.

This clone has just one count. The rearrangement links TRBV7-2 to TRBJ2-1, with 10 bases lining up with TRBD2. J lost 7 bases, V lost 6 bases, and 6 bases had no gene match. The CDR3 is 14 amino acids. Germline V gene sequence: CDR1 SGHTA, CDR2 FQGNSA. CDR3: CASRTTSGINEQFF. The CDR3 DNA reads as TGTGCCAGCAGAACAACTAGCGGGATTAATGAGCAGTTCTTC.